A selection of T cell receptor beta chains follows, all from one sample in a study of blood T cell repertoires in COVID-19. Sequencing used immunoSEQ multiplex PCR; TCRdb keeps in-frame clones, though not all of them. The sample contains 310,000 or so clones, about 89% of which appear only once. The source material was peripheral blood. These receptors all come from a woman aged 25 to 39 with COVID-19, enrolled during active disease. CDR3s include the opening cysteine and the closing phenylalanine or tryptophan. The order of the fields is clone size, J gene, V gene, D gene, CDR3 DNA, CDR3 protein. The D gene is left open where the match is weak. Not all rows give a size; the values are once, few, many and, for expanded clones, a class.

>-|TRBJ2-7|TRBV27|TRBD1
TGTGCCAGCACCGACCGGGACAGCCTCGAGCAGTACTTC
CASTDRDSLEQYF
>-|TRBJ1-2|TRBV20-1|-
TGCAGTGCTATTACAGGGGGCTACACCTTC
CSAITGGYTF
>-|TRBJ2-3|TRBV6-5|-
TGTGCCAGCACCGGGGACATCCGCACAGATACGCAGTATTTT
CASTGDIRTDTQYF
>-|TRBJ2-5|TRBV27|-
TGTGCCAGCAGTTTAATAGGGGGAATAAAGACCCAGTACTTC
CASSLIGGIKTQYF
>-|TRBJ1-2|TRBV18|TRBD1
TGTGCCAGCTCACCAGGACAGGGGAAGGGAGGCTACACCTTC
CASSPGQGKGGYTF
>-|TRBJ2-7|TRBV29-1|TRBD2
TGCAGCGTTTTTGTGGGAGGGCGCGAGCAGTACTTC
CSVFVGGREQYF
>-|TRBJ2-1|TRBV19|-
TGTGCCAGTAGTATAGTAAGCGGGTTGGGCAATGAGCAGTTCTTC
CASSIVSGLGNEQFF
>few|TRBJ1-2|TRBV9|-
TGTGCCAGCAGCGTAGGTGGCATAGGAGATGGCTACACCTTC
CASSVGGIGDGYTF
>-|TRBJ2-3|TRBV30|TRBD2
TGTGCCTGGAGTGTTAGCGGGGCCTACACAGATACGCAGTATTTT
CAWSVSGAYTDTQYF
>-|TRBJ2-3|TRBV10-1|TRBD2
TGCGCCAGCACGACAGCGGGAAAGGTAGATACGCAGTATTTT
CASTTAGKVDTQYF
>-|TRBJ2-5|TRBV30|TRBD2
TGTGCCTGGAGTCTTCCAGGACTAGCGGGAAAAGAGACCCAGTACTTC
CAWSLPGLAGKETQYF
>-|TRBJ2-5|TRBV3-1/TRBV3-2|TRBD1
TGTGCCAGCAGCCAAGGACAGGGGGCAGAGACCCAGTACTTC
CASSQGQGAETQYF
>-|TRBJ1-1|TRBV28|TRBD1
TGTGCCAGCAGTTTACCGACAGGGTGGTCTGAAGCTTTCTTT
CASSLPTGWSEAFF
>-|TRBJ1-1|TRBV11-2|-
TGTGCCAGCAGCTTAGATACTAACACTGAAGCTTTCTTT
CASSLDTNTEAFF
>-|TRBJ2-7|TRBV3-1/TRBV3-2|TRBD1
TGTGCCAGCAGCGGTACAGGGGTTGATGCCTACGAGCAGTACTTC
CASSGTGVDAYEQYF
>-|TRBJ1-5|TRBV25-1|TRBD1
TGTGCCAGCAGTGGGACAGGGAAGAATCAGCCCCAGCATTTT
CASSGTGKNQPQHF
>-|TRBJ1-5|TRBV28|-
TGTGCCAGCCGCGGGGGGCGCAATCAGCCCCAGCATTTT
CASRGGRNQPQHF
>-|TRBJ1-5|TRBV9|TRBD1
TGTGCCAGCAGCGGTGGACAGGACGGCAATCAGCCCCAGCATTTT
CASSGGQDGNQPQHF
>-|TRBJ2-1|TRBV5-1|TRBD2
TGCGCCAGCAGCTTGGCGGCGGGAGTTGGCGAGCAGTTCTTC
CASSLAAGVGEQFF
>once|TRBJ1-1|TRBV18|-
TGTGCCAGCTCACCAGCCGGGGGGAACACTGAAGCTTTCTTT
CASSPAGGNTEAFF
>-|TRBJ2-7|TRBV13|-
TGTGCCAGCAGCTTAGTCTCGTACGAGCAGTACTTC
CASSLVSYEQYF
>-|TRBJ2-3|TRBV18|TRBD1
TGTGCCAGCTCACCACTCCAGACAGGGTCGGGCACAGATACGCAGTATTTT
CASSPLQTGSGTDTQYF
>-|TRBJ2-7|TRBV24-1|TRBD1
TGTGCCACCAGTGAGACCGGGACAGACTTCTACGAGCAGTACTTC
CATSETGTDFYEQYF
>-|TRBJ1-6|TRBV7-9|-
TGTGCCAGCAGCTCGTATAATTCACCCCTCCACTTT
CASSSYNSPLHF
>-|TRBJ2-1|TRBV10-2|TRBD2
TGCGCCAGCAGTGTGCTAGCGGGAGGGAATGAGCAGTTCTTC
CASSVLAGGNEQFF
>-|TRBJ1-5|TRBV19|TRBD1
TGTGCCAGTAGCCATGGGACAGGGGGCTCGCCCCAGCATTTT
CASSHGTGGSPQHF
>-|TRBJ1-4|TRBV6-1|-
TGTGCCAGCAGTGAATATGGGGCGGGAGCAACTAATGAAAAACTGTTTTTT
CASSEYGAGATNEKLFF
>-|TRBJ1-1|TRBV11-2|-
TGTGCCAGCAGCTTAGAACTCGCTAGGGGCCTTAACACTGAAGCTTTCTTT
CASSLELARGLNTEAFF
>-|TRBJ2-1|TRBV30|TRBD2
TGTGCCTGGAGTCTGACTAGCGGGAGGGGGGGATACAATGAGCAGTTCTTC
CAWSLTSGRGGYNEQFF
>many|TRBJ2-6|TRBV3-1/TRBV3-2|TRBD1
TGTGCCAGCAGCCAAGGAGGGGGCCCCATATCTGGGGCCAACGTCCTGACTTTC
CASSQGGGPISGANVLTF
>-|TRBJ2-2|TRBV10-1|TRBD2
TGCGCCAGCAGTGAAAAATCACTAGCGGGGAACACCGGGGAGCTGTTTTTT
CASSEKSLAGNTGELFF
>-|TRBJ1-5|TRBV4-1|-
TGCGCCAGCAGCCAGATCAGGGATAGCAATCAGCCCCAGCATTTT
CASSQIRDSNQPQHF
>-|TRBJ2-1|TRBV19|TRBD1
TGTGCCAGTACCCCGGACAGGGGCAATGAGCAGTTCTTC
CASTPDRGNEQFF
>-|TRBJ2-1|TRBV5-6|-
TGTGCCAGCAGCTTGATCTCAGGGGTCGAGCAGTTCTTC
CASSLISGVEQFF
>-|TRBJ2-7|TRBV19|TRBD2
TGTGCCAGTAGTCTAGCGGGAGCCAACGAGCAGTACTTC
CASSLAGANEQYF
>-|TRBJ1-5|TRBV5-1|-
TGCGCCAGCAGCTTGGAAGGTAGGGGCGGCAATCAGCCCCAGCATTTT
CASSLEGRGGNQPQHF
>-|TRBJ1-3|TRBV7-3|-
TGTGCCAGCGGCCTCCCGGGCTCTGGAAACACCATATATTTT
CASGLPGSGNTIYF
>-|TRBJ2-4|TRBV2|-
TGTGCCAGCAGTGAAGCATGGGCGGGTGTAGCCAAAAACATTCAGTACTTC
CASSEAWAGVAKNIQYF
>-|TRBJ2-1|TRBV19|TRBD2
TGTGCCAGTAGTATCCGACTAGCGGGGAATAGTGAGCAGTTCTTC
CASSIRLAGNSEQFF
>-|TRBJ1-1|TRBV28|TRBD1
TGTGCCAGCAGATTACAGGGGGCCCTACTGAACACTGAAGCTTTCTTT
CASRLQGALLNTEAFF
>-|TRBJ1-2|TRBV5-4|-
TGTGCCAGCAGCGTGCGGGGAGTAGGCCTACTATATGGCTACACCTTC
CASSVRGVGLLYGYTF
>once|TRBJ1-6|TRBV6-5|TRBD1
TGTGCCAGCAGTTCAGGGACAGTCAATAATTCACCCCTCCACTTT
CASSSGTVNNSPLHF
>-|TRBJ2-1|TRBV5-4|TRBD1
TGTGCCAGCAGCTCCGGACAGGGGACCTACAATGAGCAGTTCTTC
CASSSGQGTYNEQFF
>-|TRBJ1-5|TRBV15|TRBD1
TGTGCCACCAGCCCCAGACAGGGTAGCAATCAGCCCCAGCATTTT
CATSPRQGSNQPQHF
>-|TRBJ1-5|TRBV5-1|TRBD1
TGCGCCAGCAGCTTCGGAACAGGGGGCACTCAGCCCCAGCATTTT
CASSFGTGGTQPQHF
>-|TRBJ2-1|TRBV27|-
TGTGCCAGCAGTTTCACTAAAAATGAGCAGTTCTTC
CASSFTKNEQFF
>-|TRBJ2-7|TRBV11-2|TRBD1
TGTGCCAGCAGCTTAGTCTTCCGGGGACAGGGGTACGAGCAGTACTTC
CASSLVFRGQGYEQYF
>-|TRBJ2-5|TRBV27|-
TGTGCCAGCAGTTTATCTGGTCCGGGGACCCAGTACTTC
CASSLSGPGTQYF
>once|TRBJ2-2|TRBV6-5|-
TGTGCCAGCAGTTGGCTTTCGAACACCGGGGAGCTGTTTTTT
CASSWLSNTGELFF
>-|TRBJ1-1|TRBV7-6|TRBD1
TGTGCCAGCAGCGTCGACCGGGACAGGCAGGACACTGAAGCTTTCTTT
CASSVDRDRQDTEAFF
>-|TRBJ1-6|TRBV5-4|-
TGTGCCAGCAGCTTGGCAGGGTACGACAATTCACCCCTCCACTTT
CASSLAGYDNSPLHF